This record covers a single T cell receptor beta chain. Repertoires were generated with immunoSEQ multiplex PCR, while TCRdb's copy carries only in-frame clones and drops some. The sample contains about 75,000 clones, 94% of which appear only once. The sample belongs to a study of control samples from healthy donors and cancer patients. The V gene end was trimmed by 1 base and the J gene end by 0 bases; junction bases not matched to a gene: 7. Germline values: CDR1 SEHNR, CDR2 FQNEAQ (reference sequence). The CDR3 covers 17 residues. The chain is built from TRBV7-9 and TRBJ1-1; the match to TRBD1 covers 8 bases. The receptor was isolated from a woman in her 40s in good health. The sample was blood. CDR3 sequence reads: CASSLDYRGVMNTEAFF. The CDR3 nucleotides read TGTGCCAGCAGCTTAGATTACAGGGGGGTCATGAACACTGAAGCTTTCTTT.